This is a list of T cell receptor beta chains from one sample in a study of shared clonotypes between healthy human individuals. Data came from immunoSEQ multiplex PCR; TCRdb stores just in-frame clones and leaves some out. This sample has 2 million to 2.5 million clones, with around 93% found just once. The sequenced sample was naive CD4+ T cells from PBMCs. Every receptor here comes from a man younger than 35 in good health. Some clones in this sample may be carry-over from other donors' samples. Both conserved end residues are part of each CDR3. The D gene is left open where the match is weak. Clone size is not always given. Where it is, it says once, few, many or a class for expanded clones.

J gene: TRBJ2-3; D gene: -; clone size: -; V gene: TRBV7-9; CDR3 protein: CASSSRTLGDTQYF; CDR3 DNA: TGTGCCAGCAGCTCAAGGACTCTCGGAGATACGCAGTATTTT
J gene: TRBJ2-1; D gene: -; clone size: -; V gene: TRBV7-3; CDR3 protein: CASSSLQGNEQFF; CDR3 DNA: TGTGCCAGCAGCTCCTTACAGGGAAATGAGCAGTTCTTC
J gene: TRBJ2-2; D gene: TRBD1; clone size: -; V gene: TRBV2; CDR3 protein: CASSFEGGPPGELFF; CDR3 DNA: TGTGCCAGCAGTTTCGAAGGGGGCCCCCCCGGGGAGCTGTTTTTT
J gene: TRBJ2-1; D gene: TRBD2; clone size: once; V gene: TRBV28; CDR3 protein: CASSSTSGRANEQFF; CDR3 DNA: TGTGCCAGCAGTTCCACTAGCGGGAGGGCCAATGAGCAGTTCTTC
J gene: TRBJ1-2; D gene: TRBD1; clone size: -; V gene: TRBV11-2; CDR3 protein: CASSLETGGSYGYTF; CDR3 DNA: TGTGCCAGCAGCTTAGAGACAGGGGGCAGCTATGGCTACACCTTC
J gene: TRBJ2-7; D gene: -; clone size: -; V gene: TRBV7-6; CDR3 protein: CASRKGGAGRNSAEEQYF; CDR3 DNA: TGTGCCAGCAGAAAAGGGGGGGCAGGGCGAAACTCAGCGGAAGAGCAGTACTTC
J gene: TRBJ2-3; D gene: TRBD1; clone size: -; V gene: TRBV9; CDR3 protein: CASSRQGRGTDTQYF; CDR3 DNA: TGTGCCAGCAGCAGACAGGGTAGGGGAACAGATACGCAGTATTTT
J gene: TRBJ2-1; D gene: -; clone size: -; V gene: TRBV6-5; CDR3 protein: CASSYSGLGPYEQFF; CDR3 DNA: TGTGCCAGCAGTTACTCGGGGCTGGGACCCTATGAGCAGTTCTTC
J gene: TRBJ2-7; D gene: TRBD2; clone size: -; V gene: TRBV7-2; CDR3 protein: CASSPGGPGLPYEQYF; CDR3 DNA: TGTGCCAGCAGCCCTGGGGGACCGGGACTACCCTACGAGCAGTACTTC
J gene: TRBJ1-2; D gene: -; clone size: -; V gene: TRBV27; CDR3 protein: CASKARPYNDGYTF; CDR3 DNA: TGTGCCAGCAAAGCCAGGCCATACAATGATGGCTACACCTTC
J gene: TRBJ2-2; D gene: -; clone size: -; V gene: TRBV5-5; CDR3 protein: CASSKREPRGMELFF; CDR3 DNA: TGTGCCAGCAGCAAACGGGAGCCCAGAGGGATGGAGCTGTTTTTT
J gene: TRBJ1-1; D gene: -; clone size: -; V gene: TRBV15; CDR3 protein: CATSSPLPWGEAFF; CDR3 DNA: TGTGCCACCAGCAGTCCGTTACCCTGGGGTGAAGCTTTCTTT
J gene: TRBJ1-3; D gene: TRBD1; clone size: -; V gene: TRBV5-6; CDR3 protein: CASRDRVGNTIYF; CDR3 DNA: TGTGCCAGCCGGGACAGGGTTGGGAACACCATATATTTT
J gene: TRBJ1-1; D gene: -; clone size: -; V gene: TRBV6-6; CDR3 protein: CASSSSHENTEAFF; CDR3 DNA: TGTGCCAGCAGTTCTTCCCATGAGAACACTGAAGCTTTCTTT
J gene: TRBJ2-1; D gene: -; clone size: -; V gene: TRBV2; CDR3 protein: CASSEDGLSYNEQFF; CDR3 DNA: TGTGCCAGCAGTGAAGATGGCCTTTCCTACAATGAGCAGTTCTTC
J gene: TRBJ2-7; D gene: TRBD2; clone size: -; V gene: TRBV10-3; CDR3 protein: CAISAGGASYEQYF; CDR3 DNA: TGTGCCATCAGTGCGGGAGGGGCCTCCTACGAGCAGTACTTC
J gene: TRBJ2-1; D gene: TRBD2; clone size: -; V gene: TRBV4-3; CDR3 protein: CASSQDWGPGGKQFF; CDR3 DNA: TGCGCCAGCAGCCAAGACTGGGGCCCGGGGGGTAAGCAGTTCTTC
J gene: TRBJ2-5; D gene: TRBD2; clone size: once; V gene: TRBV30; CDR3 protein: CAWSVARVAGGPASAGETQYF; CDR3 DNA: TGTGCCTGGAGTGTGGCAAGGGTAGCGGGAGGGCCCGCGAGCGCGGGGGAGACCCAGTACTTC
J gene: TRBJ2-7; D gene: TRBD1; clone size: -; V gene: TRBV4-2; CDR3 protein: CASSPGQGAEEQYF; CDR3 DNA: TGTGCCAGCAGCCCGGGACAGGGGGCGGAAGAGCAGTACTTC
J gene: TRBJ1-4; D gene: TRBD1; clone size: -; V gene: TRBV30; CDR3 protein: CAWSPLDRAGEKLFF; CDR3 DNA: TGTGCCTGGAGCCCCCTGGACAGGGCGGGAGAAAAACTGTTTTTT
J gene: TRBJ1-1; D gene: -; clone size: -; V gene: TRBV28; CDR3 protein: CASSTGQEAFF; CDR3 DNA: TGTGCCAGCAGTACGGGACAAGAAGCTTTCTTT
J gene: TRBJ2-7; D gene: TRBD1; clone size: -; V gene: TRBV4-1; CDR3 protein: CASSQSPGQTYEQYF; CDR3 DNA: TGCGCCAGCAGCCAATCGCCGGGACAGACCTACGAGCAGTACTTC
J gene: TRBJ2-7; D gene: TRBD2; clone size: -; V gene: TRBV9; CDR3 protein: CASSVGSSGIPYEQYF; CDR3 DNA: TGTGCCAGCAGCGTAGGGTCTAGCGGGATCCCCTACGAGCAGTACTTC
J gene: TRBJ2-7; D gene: -; clone size: -; V gene: TRBV28; CDR3 protein: CAARGTYEQYF; CDR3 DNA: TGTGCCGCACGGGGTACCTACGAGCAGTACTTC
J gene: TRBJ2-4; D gene: -; clone size: -; V gene: TRBV28; CDR3 protein: CASSPLGLGAKNIQYF; CDR3 DNA: TGTGCCAGCAGTCCGTTGGGCCTAGGGGCCAAAAACATTCAGTACTTC